Shown below are 5 T cell receptor beta chains from a single sample sequenced in a study of CD8 T cells in Susac syndrome. RNA totalling about 0.45 to 1 ug underwent reverse transcription with random hexamers. TCRdb fed the immunoSEQ multiplex PCR reads into MiXCR, producing one record per CDR3 protein. Of more than 200,000 distinct CDR3 sequences listed, about 94% are singletons. The sample was CD4+ T cells from PBMCs. These receptors were taken from a human donor with Susac syndrome.

The chain has TRBV20-1 and TRBJ2-1; D is perhaps TRBD1 or TRBD2 (5 bases each). The CDR3 runs 13 residues. The germline V gene encodes CDR1 DFQATT and CDR2 SNEGSKA (reference sequence). V dropped 4 bases and J dropped 4 bases, with 11 bases sitting between them. The CDR3 DNA reads as TGCAGTGCTAATGGGGGATGGTACAATGAGCAGTTCTTC. Translating it yields CSANGGWYNEQFF.

The V gene is TRBV18, the J gene TRBJ1-5; 8 bases map to TRBD1. V lost 4 bases to trimming and J lost 3 bases; unmatched junction nucleotides: 5. The CDR3 runs 15 residues. CDR1 and CDR2 (germline): KGHSH, LQKENI. The CDR3 coding sequence is TGTGCCAGCTCACTAGACAGGGGCACCAATCAGCCCCAGCATTTT. Translating it yields CASSLDRGTNQPQHF.

The chain carries TRBV5-1 and TRBJ1-6; D not resolved. The CDR3 covers 13 residues. The germline V gene encodes CDR1 SGHRS and CDR2 YFSETQ. V gave up 4 bases and J gave up 2 bases, with 4 bases separating them. The CDR3 DNA sequence: TGCGCCAGCAGCCAAACCTATAATTCACCCCTCCACTTT. Residues: CASSQTYNSPLHF.

The CDR3 coding sequence is TGTGCCAGCAGCGCCGGACAGCAGCAGTTCTTC. It encodes CASSAGQQQFF. The rearrangement joins TRBV21-1 to TRBJ2-1; TRBD1, the table's D call, was not compared with the DNA. TRBV21-1 is deemed a pseudogene. The CDR3 covers 11 residues.

The genes are TRBV20-1 and TRBJ1-2; D gene unclear. V was clipped by 1 base and J by 8 bases, with 14 bases between them. The CDR3 is made up of 13 amino acids. Germline CDR1 reads DFQATT; CDR2 reads SNEGSKA (reference sequence). The CDR3 spells CSARVVGLQGYTF. CDR3 DNA sequence: TGCAGTGCTAGAGTGGTAGGGCTACAAGGCTACACCTTC.